Included here is one T cell receptor (gamma chain) sequence, with context. Antigen specificity is unknown. This entry belongs to a study of gammadelta T cells in human blood. Findings of the study overall: Microbial exposure reportedly appeared to drive polyclonal expansion of innate gamma-delta T cells right after birth.

The CDR3 consists of 14 residues. Germline V gives CDR1 EGSTGY, CDR2 YDSYTSSV. V dropped 0 bases and J dropped 2; count of bases not matched to a gene: 4. TCRdb re-processed the RT-PCR reads via CATT. The table includes 150 to 200 gamma-chain clones, approximately 33% detected once. The receptor was isolated from a human fetus. The V and J genes are TRGV4 and TRGJ1 or TRGJ2. Sample: non-Vgamma9Vdelta2 gamma-delta T cells from fetal blood. CDR3 coding DNA: TGTGCCACCTGGGATGGGCCTGATTATTATAAGAAACTCTTT. This gives the protein CATWDGPDYYKKLF.